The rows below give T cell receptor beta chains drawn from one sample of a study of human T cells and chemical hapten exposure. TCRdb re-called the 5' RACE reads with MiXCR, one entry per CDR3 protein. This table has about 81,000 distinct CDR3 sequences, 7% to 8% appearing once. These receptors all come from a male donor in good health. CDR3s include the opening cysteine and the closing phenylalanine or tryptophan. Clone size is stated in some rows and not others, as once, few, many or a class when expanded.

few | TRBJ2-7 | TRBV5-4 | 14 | CASSLGSTLYEQYF
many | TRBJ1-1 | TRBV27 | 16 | CASRGSPDSRFTEAFF
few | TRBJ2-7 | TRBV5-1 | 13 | CASSFREPYEQYF
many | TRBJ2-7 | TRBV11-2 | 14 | CASSFLPDNYEQYF
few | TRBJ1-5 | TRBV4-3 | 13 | CASSQDRGQPQHF
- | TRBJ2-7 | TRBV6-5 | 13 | CASSYGGLFEQYF
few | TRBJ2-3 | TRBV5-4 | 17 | CASSYRLAGGLGDTQYF
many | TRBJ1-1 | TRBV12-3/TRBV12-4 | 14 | CASSLTGMNTEAFF
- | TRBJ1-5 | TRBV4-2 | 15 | CASSQEIGSNQPQHF
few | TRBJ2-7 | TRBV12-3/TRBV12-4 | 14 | CASGLQEVSYEQYF
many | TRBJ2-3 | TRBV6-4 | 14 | CASSESVGTDTQYF
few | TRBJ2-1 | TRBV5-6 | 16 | CASSRTGSDTYNEQFF
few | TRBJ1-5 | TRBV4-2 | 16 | CASSLMNTGGNQPQHF
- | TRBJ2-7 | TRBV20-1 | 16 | CSARVPGGRFSYEQYF
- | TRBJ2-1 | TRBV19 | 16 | CASSSRTSGTYNEQFF
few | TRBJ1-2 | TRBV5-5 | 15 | CASSFTGETNYGYTF
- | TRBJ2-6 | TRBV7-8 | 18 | CASSPREAVFSGANVLTF
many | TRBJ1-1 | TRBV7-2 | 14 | CASSFTERGTEAFF
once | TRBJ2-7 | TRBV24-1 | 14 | CATSDFGRSLGQYF
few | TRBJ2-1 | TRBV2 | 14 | CASSGGTTYNEQFF
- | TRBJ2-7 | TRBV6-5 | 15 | CASSPLGGGSYEQYF
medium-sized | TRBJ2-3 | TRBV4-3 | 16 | CASSQASNWAADTQYF
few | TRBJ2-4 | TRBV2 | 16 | CASSGDQRLAKNIQYF
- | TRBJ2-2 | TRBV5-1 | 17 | CASNGARGELVTGELFF
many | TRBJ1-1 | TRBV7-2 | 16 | CASSLGGPGVDTEAFF